The rows below give T cell receptor beta chains drawn from one sample of a study of T cell repertoires in ileal Crohn's disease. Sequenced by immunoSEQ multiplex PCR; TCRdb stores in-frame clones only, minus some. The data show more than 50,000 clones, with around nine tenths seen just once and 2% to 2.5% held by the top ten. The sample taken for sequencing was ileal tissue. The origin of the receptors is an adult with Crohn's disease. The CDR3 runs from the conserved cysteine through the conserved F or W. Each record gives: CDR3 protein, CDR3 DNA, clone size, J gene, D gene, V gene. A D gene is named only where the DNA matches it firmly. Some rows mark clone size as missing; the rest say once, few, many or name a class of expanded clone.

CASGLAGQPQHF | TGTGCTAGTGGTTTGGCGGGACAGCCCCAGCATTTT | . | TRBJ1-5 | . | TRBV12-5
CASSLTRNTEAFF | TGTGCCAGCAGTTTAACAAGGAACACTGAAGCTTTCTTT | . | TRBJ1-1 | . | TRBV27
CATSDQLSSGNTIYF | TGTGCCACCAGCGACCAACTAAGCTCTGGAAACACCATATATTTT | . | TRBJ1-3 | . | TRBV6-5
CAWRRPGASGESYNEQFF | TGTGCCTGGAGGCGTCCGGGGGCTAGCGGGGAATCCTACAATGAGCAGTTCTTC | . | TRBJ2-1 | TRBD2 | TRBV30
CASSHPNEKLFF | TGTGCCAGCTCACACCCTAATGAAAAACTGTTTTTT | . | TRBJ1-4 | . | TRBV27
CASRQAEFTEAFF | TGTGCCAGCAGACAGGCTGAGTTCACTGAAGCTTTCTTT | . | TRBJ1-1 | . | TRBV6-1
CATRRQGMWDEQFF | TGTGCCACCCGAAGACAGGGGATGTGGGATGAGCAGTTCTTC | . | TRBJ2-1 | TRBD1 | TRBV6-5
CASSVDPPTGRMETQYF | TGTGCCAGCAGCGTAGACCCACCGACAGGGAGGATGGAGACCCAGTACTTC | once | TRBJ2-5 | . | TRBV9
CASSPLPRTGELFF | TGTGCCAGCTCACCCCTCCCCAGGACCGGGGAGCTGTTTTTT | . | TRBJ2-2 | . | TRBV18
CASTRTEKGVNYGYTF | TGCGCCAGCACCAGAACCGAGAAGGGAGTAAACTATGGCTACACCTTC | . | TRBJ1-2 | . | TRBV5-1
CARGTGENSNQPQHF | TGCGCCAGAGGGACAGGGGAAAATAGCAATCAGCCCCAGCATTTT | . | TRBJ1-5 | TRBD1 | TRBV10-1
CSANPRGEQFF | TGCAGTGCTAACCCTAGAGGTGAGCAGTTCTTC | . | TRBJ2-1 | . | TRBV20-1
CASSLIVLNSPLHF | TGTGCCAGCAGTTTGATAGTGCTTAATTCACCCCTCCACTTT | . | TRBJ1-6 | . | TRBV28
CASSLAGGFGTDTQYF | TGCGCCAGCAGCTTGGCCGGGGGTTTCGGCACAGATACGCAGTATTTT | . | TRBJ2-3 | . | TRBV5-1
CASSTTGDNSPLHF | TGTGCCAGCTCAACGACAGGGGATAATTCACCCCTCCACTTT | . | TRBJ1-6 | TRBD1 | TRBV18
CASSVHDNEQFF | TGTGCCAGCAGCGTCCATGACAATGAGCAGTTCTTC | . | TRBJ2-1 | . | TRBV9
CASSPRLVQTDTQYF | TGTGCCAGCAGCCCCCGACTGGTTCAAACAGATACGCAGTATTTT | . | TRBJ2-3 | . | TRBV9
CASRPGQSDYNEQFF | TGTGCCAGCAGGCCGGGACAATCGGACTACAATGAGCAGTTCTTC | . | TRBJ2-1 | . | TRBV2
CASSFYGGAGGLRSGYTF | TGTGCCAGCAGCTTTTATGGGGGCGCCGGGGGGCTACGTAGTGGCTACACCTTC | . | TRBJ1-2 | . | TRBV5-8
CASSSTVSEPQHF | TGTGCCAGCAGCTCGACAGTCTCGGAGCCCCAGCATTTT | . | TRBJ1-5 | . | TRBV7-2
CASSFSGSSTDTQYF | TGCGCCAGCAGCTTTTCGGGGAGTAGCACAGATACGCAGTATTTT | . | TRBJ2-3 | . | TRBV5-1
CATHLGGGRSGHQHF | TGTGCCACACACCTGGGGGGAGGGAGAAGCGGGCACCAGCATTTT | few | TRBJ1-5 | . | TRBV19
CASSDSPYEQYF | TGTGCCAGCAGTGACTCCCCCTACGAGCAGTACTTC | . | TRBJ2-7 | . | TRBV25-1
CASSPKEGAEAFF | TGTGCCAGCTCACCAAAGGAGGGGGCAGAAGCTTTCTTT | . | TRBJ1-1 | TRBD1 | TRBV18
CASSGGRPYPEAFF | TGTGCCAGCAGCGGCGGCCGGCCGTACCCTGAAGCTTTCTTT | . | TRBJ1-1 | . | TRBV5-8
CASSEFSVRTGELFF | TGTGCCAGCAGTGAATTTTCGGTTCGGACCGGGGAGCTGTTTTTT | once | TRBJ2-2 | . | TRBV25-1
CASSLVRGTEAFF | TGTGCCAGCAGCTTGGTGCGGGGTACTGAAGCTTTCTTT | . | TRBJ1-1 | . | TRBV7-2
CASSLLGANVLTF | TGTGCCAGCAGTTTATTAGGGGCCAACGTCCTGACTTTC | . | TRBJ2-6 | . | TRBV27
CASSLLGAYEQFF | TGTGCCAGCAGTTTATTAGGAGCGTATGAGCAGTTCTTC | . | TRBJ2-1 | . | TRBV28
CATADQRTGLNYGYTF | TGTGCCACCGCTGACCAAAGGACAGGGCTAAACTATGGCTACACCTTC | few | TRBJ1-2 | TRBD1 | TRBV10-3
CASSQATTGGNQPQHF | TGTGCCAGCAGCCAAGCGACTACAGGGGGAAATCAGCCCCAGCATTTT | . | TRBJ1-5 | TRBD1 | TRBV4-2
CASSLKSGAGGGEKLFF | TGTGCCAGCAGCTTGAAGTCTGGGGCAGGGGGAGGAGAAAAACTGTTTTTT | . | TRBJ1-4 | TRBD1 | TRBV5-6
CASSDTGGWYTEAFF | TGTGCCAGCAGTGACACAGGGGGCTGGTACACTGAAGCTTTCTTT | . | TRBJ1-1 | TRBD1 | TRBV25-1
CASSQDSLGLHYGYTF | TGCGCCAGCAGCCAAGATAGCCTGGGACTCCACTATGGCTACACCTTC | . | TRBJ1-2 | . | TRBV4-3
CASSYGTTYGYTF | TGTGCCAGCAGTTACGGGACAACCTATGGCTACACCTTC | . | TRBJ1-2 | . | TRBV6-5
CASSPTGTGYAGANVLTF | TGTGCCAGCAGCCCCACCGGGACAGGGTACGCTGGGGCCAACGTCCTGACTTTC | few | TRBJ2-6 | TRBD1 | TRBV28
CASSITGRLITGELFF | TGTGCCAGTAGTATAACTGGCAGGCTGATTACCGGGGAGCTGTTTTTT | . | TRBJ2-2 | . | TRBV19
CATSIVRGTEAFF | TGTGCCACCAGCATAGTCCGGGGCACTGAAGCTTTCTTT | . | TRBJ1-1 | . | TRBV15
CASSEGTALQETQYF | TGTGCCAGCAGTGAAGGGACAGCCCTCCAAGAGACCCAGTACTTC | . | TRBJ2-5 | . | TRBV2
CASSKQGARETQYF | TGTGCCAGCAGTAAACAGGGGGCCCGAGAGACCCAGTACTTC | . | TRBJ2-5 | TRBD1 | TRBV27
CASSPEPGQGLEKLFF | TGCGCCAGCAGCCCAGAACCGGGACAGGGACTTGAAAAACTGTTTTTT | . | TRBJ1-4 | TRBD1 | TRBV5-1
CASRLNPTNEKLFF | TGTGCCAGCAGACTCAACCCAACTAATGAAAAACTGTTTTTT | . | TRBJ1-4 | . | TRBV27
CAISPYRGISNTEAFF | TGTGCCATCAGCCCTTACAGGGGGATATCGAACACTGAAGCTTTCTTT | . | TRBJ1-1 | TRBD1 | TRBV10-3
CATSREGGRGNQPQHF | TGTGCCACCAGCAGAGAAGGGGGCCGGGGCAATCAGCCCCAGCATTTT | . | TRBJ1-5 | TRBD1 | TRBV15
CASSQDPLRGRENTEAFF | TGTGCCAGCAGCCAAGATCCCCTCAGGGGGCGGGAGAACACTGAAGCTTTCTTT | . | TRBJ1-1 | TRBD1 | TRBV4-2
CASSPGQVYQPQHF | TGTGCCAGCAGTCCCGGACAGGTCTATCAGCCCCAGCATTTT | . | TRBJ1-5 | TRBD1 | TRBV27
CASSVAGRGYTF | TGTGCCAGCTCAGTGGCAGGGCGCGGCTACACCTTC | . | TRBJ1-2 | . | TRBV19
CASSGGAVGYGYTF | TGTGCCAGCAGCGGTGGGGCAGTAGGCTATGGCTACACCTTC | . | TRBJ1-2 | . | TRBV6-1